The 27 T cell receptor beta chains listed next were all sequenced from one sample in a study of long-term antiretroviral therapy in people with HIV (dated by TCRdb to the early 2020s). The immunoSEQ hsTCRB v3.0 assay was used at survey level resolution for TRB variable region sequencing. Held by TCRdb, this immuneACCESS table contains in-frame sequences only and omits some clones. Under half of the omission traces to an unresolved V gene where checked; the cause of the rest is unknown. Here the sample has about 34,000 clones; roughly 94% occur a single time. Roughly 4% of the sample rests with the top ten. Material: unsorted PBMCs, obtained around 5.5 years after starting antiretroviral therapy. The source is a woman aged 50 to 60 with HIV.

J is TRBJ1-1 and V is TRBV4-2, with 8 bases aligning to TRBD1. This CDR3 region has 14 residues. Trimming removed 7 bases from V and 4 bases from J; junction bases left unmatched: 8. Germline CDR1 is LGHNA and CDR2 is YNFKEQ. CDR3 loop: CASTPPTGATEAFF. The CDR3 nucleotides read TGTGCCAGCACCCCACCGACAGGGGCCACTGAAGCTTTCTTT.

The rearrangement links TRBV29-1 to TRBJ1-1, with D unclear. The CDR3 extends over 11 amino acids. Per germline, CDR1 SQVTM and CDR2 ANQGSEA. The germline V and J ends were trimmed by 3 bases and 5 bases, with 7 bases remaining between them. In DNA form, the CDR3 reads TGCAGCGTTGATCGGGGAACTGAAGCTTTCTTT. Its translation is CSVDRGTEAFF.

The chain couples TRBV9 to TRBJ2-3, with TRBD2 matching over 7 bases. V dropped 4 bases and J dropped 0; count of bases not matched to a gene: 8. The CDR3 is made up of 16 amino acids. In germline, CDR1 is SGDLS, CDR2 YYNGEE. Written as DNA, the CDR3 is TGTGCCAGCAGCTCAGACCCGGGGGGAAGCACAGATACGCAGTATTTT. This codes for CASSSDPGGSTDTQYF. Full variable domain (missing parts from reference TRBV9 and TRBJ2-3): DSGVTQTPKHLITATGQRVTLRCSPRSGDLSVYWYQQSLDQGLQFLIQYYNGEERAKGNILERFSAQQFPDLHSELNLSSLELGDSALYFCASSSDPGGSTDTQYFGPGTRLTVL.

The chain couples TRBV10-3 to TRBJ2-1, with D possibly being TRBD2 (7 bases). V gave up 2 bases and J gave up 5 bases, with 13 bases separating them. Germline values: CDR1 ENHRY, CDR2 SYGVKD. The CDR3 extends over 15 amino acids. The DNA for the CDR3 is TGTGCCATCAGTGAGGCGGTGCGGGGGCACAATGAGCAGTTCTTC. Translating it yields CAISEAVRGHNEQFF.

The genes are TRBV4-1 and TRBJ2-1, with D unresolved. Germline V gene sequence: CDR1 MGHRA, CDR2 YSYEKL. The CDR3 consists of 16 residues. V shed 1 base and J shed 2 bases, with 12 bases lying between them. The CDR3 DNA follows: TGCGCCAGCAGCCAAGTGGATATGCTCACCTACAATGAGCAGTTCTTC. Protein product: CASSQVDMLTYNEQFF.

This chain links TRBV5-6 with TRBJ2-7, with 11 bases aligning to TRBD1. Looked up from germline, CDR1 is SGHDT and CDR2 is YYEEEE. This CDR3 has 15 residues. Trimming removed 4 bases from V and 4 bases from J; junction bases left unmatched: 7. The CDR3 region has the DNA TGTGCCAGCAGCCCAGCTGGACAGGGGGCGTACGAGCAGTACTTC. Its translation: CASSPAGQGAYEQYF. Combining the CDR3 with reference TRBV5-6 and TRBJ2-7 gives the whole variable domain DAGVTQSPTHLIKTRGQQVTLRCSPKSGHDTVSWYQQALGQGPQFIFQYYEEEERQRGNFPDRFSGHQFPNYSSELNVNALLLGDSALYLCASSPAGQGAYEQYFGPGTRLTVT.

The chain carries TRBV6-5 and TRBJ1-4; D is unresolved. The germline gives CDR1 MNHEY, CDR2 SVGAGI. V gave up 0 bases and J gave up 8 bases, with 16 bases separating them. This CDR3 spans 16 amino acids. The CDR3 DNA sequence: TGTGCCAGCAGTTACTCGAGTAGGTCTAGTTACGAAAAACTGTTTTTT. It encodes CASSYSSRSSYEKLFF.

CDR3 bases: TGTGCCAGCAGCTTCGTACCCAGGGGGGACGAGCAGTACTTC. Amino acid sequence: CASSFVPRGDEQYF. The chain carries TRBV7-9 and TRBJ2-7, with D perhaps matching TRBD1 (7 bases). This CDR3 contains 14 residues. The V end lost 3 bases, the J end lost 5 bases, and 14 bases lay between the germline ends. CDR1 is SEHNR, CDR2 FQNEAQ, per germline (reference sequence).

The rearrangement uses TRBV18 and TRBJ2-1, with TRBD2 matching over 7 bases. J gave up 12 bases and V 3 bases, and 5 bases lay outside the gene matches. The length of the CDR3 is 12 residues. CDR1 is KGHSH, CDR2 LQKENI, per germline. This CDR3 reads CASSPNSGGQFF. The CDR3 DNA is TGTGCCAGCTCACCGAACTCGGGGGGGCAGTTCTTC.

This chain uses TRBV7-6 with TRBJ2-6; 7 bases align to TRBD1. Trimming removed 5 bases from V and 2 bases from J; junction bases left unmatched: 6. Per the germline V gene, CDR1 is SGHVS and CDR2 is FNYEAQ. CDR3 length: 16 amino acids. The CDR3 DNA reads as TGTGCCAGCAGCCCTCACAGGGGACCTGGGGCCAACGTCCTGACTTTC. Protein sequence: CASSPHRGPGANVLTF.

This sequence joins TRBV5-8 and TRBJ2-3, with a possible D match to TRBD1 (6 bases). CDR3 length: 13 amino acids. V was shortened by 6 bases and J by 2 bases, with 10 bases between the two germline ends. Per the germline V gene, CDR1 is SGHTS and CDR2 is YDEGEE. The CDR3 loop is CASTRGSTDTQYF. The DNA for the CDR3 is TGTGCCAGCACGAGGGGGTCCACAGATACGCAGTATTTT.

V usage is TRBV7-3 and J usage is TRBJ1-1; 9 positions match TRBD1. Per germline, CDR1 SGHTA and CDR2 FQGTGA. V was clipped by 1 base and J by 4 bases; unmatched bases: 10. The CDR3 length is 17 residues. CDR3 sequence (DNA): TGTGCCAGCAGCTTAAGGGGCCCGGGACAGGGATCCACTGAAGCTTTCTTT. Encoded protein: CASSLRGPGQGSTEAFF.

The J gene is TRBJ1-5, the V gene TRBV19, with 8 bases identical to TRBD1. J gave up 4 bases and V 6 bases, and 11 bases lay outside the gene matches. CDR1 and CDR2 from the germline V gene are LNHDA and SQIVND (reference sequence). The CDR3 loop spans 16 amino acids. CDR3 amino acids: CASRRSAGQENQPQHF. The CDR3 nucleotides read TGTGCCAGTAGGCGTTCAGCGGGACAGGAGAATCAGCCCCAGCATTTT. Filled out from reference TRBV19 and TRBJ1-5, the complete variable domain reads DGGITQSPKYLFRKEGQNVTLSCEQNLNHDAMYWYRQDPGQGLRLIYYSQIVNDFQKGDIAEGYSVSREKKESFPLTVTSAQKNPTAFYLCASRRSAGQENQPQHFGDGTRLSIL.

CDR3 nucleotide sequence: TGTGCCAGCAGCCCCTATCGAGCGAACACTGAAGCTTTCTTT. This translates into CASSPYRANTEAFF. This chain joins TRBV6-5 and TRBJ1-1; D uncertain. V lost 6 bases, J lost 1 base, and 12 bases lay in between. Germline-derived CDR1 and CDR2 are MNHEY and SVGAGI. The CDR3 spans 14 residues.

This clone was detected only once. This chain uses TRBV6-8 with TRBJ1-5; D unresolved. V was shortened by 6 bases and J by 7 bases, with 16 bases between the two germline ends. The CDR3 extends over 14 amino acids. Germline assignment: CDR1 MNHGY and CDR2 SAAAGT. CDR3 sequence reads: CASRPTGGRQPQHF. The CDR3 DNA reads as TGTGCCAGCAGGCCTACCGGCGGTAGACAGCCCCAGCATTTT.

This clone is a singleton in its sample. The chain recombines TRBV29-1 with TRBJ1-4, with D possibly being TRBD1 (5 bases). The CDR3 is made up of 14 amino acids. In germline, CDR1 is SQVTM, CDR2 ANQGSEA. V was shortened by 6 bases and J by 8 bases, with 19 bases between the two germline ends. This chain's CDR3 is CSVKGWQGYEKLFF. The CDR3 DNA reads TGCAGCGTGAAAGGTTGGCAGGGTTACGAAAAACTGTTTTTT. The full variable domain, completed using reference TRBV29-1 and TRBJ1-4, is SAVISQKPSRDICQRGTSLTIQCQVDSQVTMMFWYRQQPGQSLTLIATANQGSEATYESGFVIDKFPISRPNLTFSTLTVSNMSPEDSSIYLCSVKGWQGYEKLFFGSGTQLSVL.

The V gene is TRBV9, the J gene TRBJ1-4; D remains unclear. This CDR3 has 15 residues. Germline loops: CDR1 SGDLS, CDR2 YYNGEE. Trimming stripped 0 bases from V and 7 bases from J, with 13 bases between. CDR3 bases: TGTGCCAGCAGCGTAGAGGGCTCGGGAGCTGAAAAACTGTTTTTT. This codes for CASSVEGSGAEKLFF. Drawing the rest from reference TRBV9 and TRBJ1-4, the complete variable domain is DSGVTQTPKHLITATGQRVTLRCSPRSGDLSVYWYQQSLDQGLQFLIQYYNGEERAKGNILERFSAQQFPDLHSELNLSSLELGDSALYFCASSVEGSGAEKLFFGSGTQLSVL.

V is TRBV5-1 and J is TRBJ2-1; 10 positions agree with TRBD1. The ends lost 0 bases at V and 4 bases at J; junction bases unmatched: 10. Per germline, CDR1 SGHRS and CDR2 YFSETQ. CDR3 length equals 18 residues. The CDR3: CASSLEGTGAPFYNEQFF. The CDR3 DNA reads as TGCGCCAGCAGCTTGGAAGGGACAGGGGCTCCCTTTTACAATGAGCAGTTCTTC.

The chain has TRBV5-5 and TRBJ1-5; D not certain. The germline V and J ends were trimmed by 0 bases and 1 base, with 8 bases remaining between them. CDR3 length: 15 residues. Looked up from germline, CDR1 is SGHKS and CDR2 is YYEKEE (reference sequence). The CDR3 DNA is TGTGCCAGCAGCTTGGTTTCAGAAAGCAATCAGCCCCAGCATTTT. The encoded protein is CASSLVSESNQPQHF.

The sample holds one count of this clone. The V and J genes are TRBV7-9 and TRBJ2-3; D perhaps matches TRBD2 (6 bases). CDR1 SEHNR and CDR2 FQNEAQ come from the germline V gene (reference sequence). The CDR3 contains 14 residues. The V and J ends lost 5 bases and 2 bases respectively, with 11 bases between them. The CDR3 loop is CASSRDSYTDTQYF. In nucleotides, the CDR3 is TGTGCCAGCAGCCGGGACTCTTACACAGATACGCAGTATTTT. The full variable domain, in which reference TRBV7-9 and TRBJ2-3 provide the parts outside the CDR3, is DTGVSQNPRHKITKRGQNVTFRCDPISEHNRLYWYRQTLGQGPEFLTYFQNEAQLEKSRLLSDRFSAERPKGSFSTLEIQRTEQGDSAMYLCASSRDSYTDTQYFGPGTRLTVL.

This chain uses TRBV27 with TRBJ1-4, with D uncertain. Germline V CDR1 and CDR2: MNHEY, SMNVEV (reference sequence). Trimming took 10 bases from V and 5 from J, leaving 20 bases between them. This CDR3 has 15 residues. The CDR3 here is CATKGSRVRNEKLFF. DNA for the CDR3: TGTGCCACCAAAGGGTCCCGGGTTAGGAATGAAAAACTGTTTTTT. Looking up the rest from reference TRBV27 and TRBJ1-4 gives the full variable domain: EAQVTQNPRYLITVTGKKLTVTCSQNMNHEYMSWYRQDPGLGLRQIYYSMNVEVTDKGDVPEGYKVSRKEKRNFPLILESPSPNQTSLYFCATKGSRVRNEKLFFGSGTQLSVL.

CDR3 sequence (DNA): TGTGCCAGCAGCCAAGGAGGAGGGACAGATACGCAGTATTTT. This sequence encodes CASSQGGGTDTQYF. The chain has TRBV7-9 and TRBJ2-3; D is perhaps TRBD2 (6 bases). Germline V gene data show CDR1 as SEHNR and CDR2 as FQNEAQ (reference sequence). Trimming removed 5 bases at V and 3 bases at J, with 12 bases between. The length of the CDR3 is 14 residues.

J is TRBJ2-2 and V is TRBV19; TRBD1 might be the D (6 bases). The CDR3 consists of 14 residues. The V end lost 7 bases, the J end lost 1 base, and 10 bases lay between the germline ends. In germline, CDR1 is LNHDA, CDR2 SQIVND (reference sequence). CDR3 in amino acids: CASTGHLNTGELFF. The CDR3 coding sequence is TGTGCCAGTACGGGACACCTGAACACCGGGGAGCTGTTTTTT.

V gene TRBV11-3 combines with J gene TRBJ2-3; D is unresolved. Per germline, CDR1 SGHNT and CDR2 YENEEA. Deletions cut 1 base from V and 2 bases from J, with 16 bases between. The CDR3 sequence is 17 residues long. CDR3 DNA: TGTGCCAGCAGCTTAGGCTCACGGCGGAAGCCCACAGATACGCAGTATTTT. Its translation is CASSLGSRRKPTDTQYF.

The chain combines TRBV6-6 with TRBJ1-5; the D is unclear. The CDR3 spans 14 residues. Looked up from germline, CDR1 is MNHNY and CDR2 is SVGAGI (reference sequence). The V and J ends lost 6 bases and 7 bases respectively, with 16 bases between them. This chain's CDR3 is CASRPVAREQPQHF. The CDR3 DNA reads TGTGCCAGCAGGCCTGTCGCCCGGGAACAGCCCCAGCATTTT.

This sequence joins TRBV7-2 and TRBJ1-6, with a weak D call TRBD1 (6 bases). The CDR3 is made up of 15 amino acids. Between the trimmed V and J ends, which lost 2 bases and 8 bases, there was a span of 13 bases. Germline V CDR1 and CDR2: SGHTA, FQGNSA. CDR3 residues: CASSLLQGMDSPLHF. CDR3 nucleotide sequence: TGTGCCAGCAGCTTACTTCAGGGGATGGATTCACCCCTCCACTTT.

This chain uses TRBV2 with TRBJ1-6; TRBD1 might be the D (6 bases). Germline V lookup: CDR1 SNHLY, CDR2 FYNNEI. Trimming removed 8 bases from V and 9 bases from J, with 11 bases in between. The CDR3 loop spans 12 amino acids. The chain's CDR3 is CASRQDFSPLHF. Written as DNA, the CDR3 is TGTGCCAGCCGACAGGATTTTTCACCCCTCCACTTT.